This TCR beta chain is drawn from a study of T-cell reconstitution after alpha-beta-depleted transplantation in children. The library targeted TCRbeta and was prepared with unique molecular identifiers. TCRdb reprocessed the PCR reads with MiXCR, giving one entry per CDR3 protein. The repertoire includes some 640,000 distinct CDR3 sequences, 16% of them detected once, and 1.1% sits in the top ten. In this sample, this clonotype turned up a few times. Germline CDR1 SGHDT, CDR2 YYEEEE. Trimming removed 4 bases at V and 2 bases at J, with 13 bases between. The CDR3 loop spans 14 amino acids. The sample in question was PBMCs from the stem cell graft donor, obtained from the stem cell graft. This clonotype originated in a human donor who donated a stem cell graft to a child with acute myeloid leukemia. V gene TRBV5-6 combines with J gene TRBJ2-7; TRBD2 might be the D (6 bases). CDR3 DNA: TGTGCCAGCAGCCCCCGGGACTCGACCTACGAGCAGTACGTC. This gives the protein CASSPRDSTYEQYV.